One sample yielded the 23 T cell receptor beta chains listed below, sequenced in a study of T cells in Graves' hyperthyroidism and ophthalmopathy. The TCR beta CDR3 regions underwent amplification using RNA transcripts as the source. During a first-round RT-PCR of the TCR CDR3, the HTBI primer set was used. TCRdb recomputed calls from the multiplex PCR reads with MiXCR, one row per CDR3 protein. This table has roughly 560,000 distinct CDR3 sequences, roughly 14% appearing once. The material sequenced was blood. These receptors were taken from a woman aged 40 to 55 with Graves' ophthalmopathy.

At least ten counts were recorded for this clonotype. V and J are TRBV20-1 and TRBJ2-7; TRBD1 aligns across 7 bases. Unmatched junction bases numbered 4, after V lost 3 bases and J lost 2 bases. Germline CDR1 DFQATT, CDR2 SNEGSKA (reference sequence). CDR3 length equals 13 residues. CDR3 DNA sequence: TGCAGTGCTAGCTTGACAGGGCCCTACGAGCAGTACTTC. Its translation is CSASLTGPYEQYF.

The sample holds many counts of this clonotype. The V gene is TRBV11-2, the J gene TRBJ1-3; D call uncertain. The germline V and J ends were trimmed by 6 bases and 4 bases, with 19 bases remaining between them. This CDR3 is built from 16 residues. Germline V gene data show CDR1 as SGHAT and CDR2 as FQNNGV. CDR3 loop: CASRPKEWGSGNTIYF. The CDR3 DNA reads TGTGCCAGCAGACCGAAGGAATGGGGATCAGGAAACACCATATATTTT.

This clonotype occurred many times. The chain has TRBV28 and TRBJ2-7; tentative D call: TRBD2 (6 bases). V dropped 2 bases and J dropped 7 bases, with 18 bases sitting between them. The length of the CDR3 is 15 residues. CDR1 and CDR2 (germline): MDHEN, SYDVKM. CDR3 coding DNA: TGTGCCAGCAGTTTAGCGGACGGGGGTCTAAGGGAGCAGTACTTC. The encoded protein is CASSLADGGLREQYF.

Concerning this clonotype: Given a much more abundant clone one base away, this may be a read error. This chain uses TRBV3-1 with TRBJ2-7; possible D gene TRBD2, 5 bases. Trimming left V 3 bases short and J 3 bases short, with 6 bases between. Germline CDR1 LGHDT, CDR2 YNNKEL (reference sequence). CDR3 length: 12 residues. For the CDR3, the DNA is TGTGCCAGCAGCCACGGACTCTACGAGCAGTACTTC. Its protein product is CASSHGLYEQYF.

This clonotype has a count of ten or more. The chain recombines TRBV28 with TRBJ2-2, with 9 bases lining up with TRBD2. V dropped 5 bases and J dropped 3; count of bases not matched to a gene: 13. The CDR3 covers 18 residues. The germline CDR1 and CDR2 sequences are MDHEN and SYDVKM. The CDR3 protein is CASSPLRAGGRDTGELFF. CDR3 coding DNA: TGTGCCAGCAGTCCCTTAAGAGCGGGAGGAAGGGACACCGGGGAGCTGTTTTTT.

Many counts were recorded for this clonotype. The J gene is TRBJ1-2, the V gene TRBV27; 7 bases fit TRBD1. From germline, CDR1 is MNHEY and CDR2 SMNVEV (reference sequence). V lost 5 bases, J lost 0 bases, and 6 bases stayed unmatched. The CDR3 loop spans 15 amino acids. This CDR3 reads CASSGPDRANYGYTF. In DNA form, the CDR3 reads TGTGCCAGCAGTGGGCCTGACAGGGCTAACTATGGCTACACCTTC.

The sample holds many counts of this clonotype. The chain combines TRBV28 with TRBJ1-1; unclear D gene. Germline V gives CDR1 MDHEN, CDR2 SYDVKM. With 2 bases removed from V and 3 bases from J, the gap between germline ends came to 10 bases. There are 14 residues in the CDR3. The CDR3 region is CASSLPDGYTEAFF. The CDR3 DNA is TGTGCCAGCAGTTTACCGGACGGCTACACTGAAGCTTTCTTT. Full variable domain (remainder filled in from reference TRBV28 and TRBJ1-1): DVKVTQSSRYLVKRTGEKVFLECVQDMDHENMFWYRQDPGLGLRLIYFSYDVKMKEKGDIPEGYSVSREKKERFSLILESASTNQTSMYLCASSLPDGYTEAFFGQGTRLTVV.

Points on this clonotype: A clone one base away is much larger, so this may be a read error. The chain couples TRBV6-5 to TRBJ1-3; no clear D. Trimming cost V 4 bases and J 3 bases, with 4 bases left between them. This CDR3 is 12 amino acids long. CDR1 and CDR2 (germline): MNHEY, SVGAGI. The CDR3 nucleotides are TGTGCCAGCAGTTTCAATGGAAACACCATATATTTT. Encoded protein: CASSFNGNTIYF.

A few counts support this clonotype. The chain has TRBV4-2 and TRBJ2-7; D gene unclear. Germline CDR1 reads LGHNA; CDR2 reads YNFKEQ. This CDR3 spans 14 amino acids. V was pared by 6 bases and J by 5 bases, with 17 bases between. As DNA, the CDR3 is TGTGCCAGCAGACCCCTTTCCGCCTCACACGAGCAGTACTTC. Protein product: CASRPLSASHEQYF.

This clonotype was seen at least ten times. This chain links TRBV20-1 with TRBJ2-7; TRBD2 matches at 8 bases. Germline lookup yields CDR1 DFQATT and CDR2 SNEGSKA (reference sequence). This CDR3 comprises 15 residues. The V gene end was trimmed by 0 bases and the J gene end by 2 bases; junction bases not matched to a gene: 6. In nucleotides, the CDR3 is TGCAGTGCTAGAGATCGAATAGCGGGGACCTACGAGCAGTACTTC. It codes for CSARDRIAGTYEQYF.

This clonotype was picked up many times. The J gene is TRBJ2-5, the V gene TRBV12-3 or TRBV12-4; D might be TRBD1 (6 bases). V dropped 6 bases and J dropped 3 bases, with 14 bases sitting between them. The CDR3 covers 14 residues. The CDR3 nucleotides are TGTGCCAGCAGACCCCATGGGGGCGAAGAGACCCAGTACTTC. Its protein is CASRPHGGEETQYF.

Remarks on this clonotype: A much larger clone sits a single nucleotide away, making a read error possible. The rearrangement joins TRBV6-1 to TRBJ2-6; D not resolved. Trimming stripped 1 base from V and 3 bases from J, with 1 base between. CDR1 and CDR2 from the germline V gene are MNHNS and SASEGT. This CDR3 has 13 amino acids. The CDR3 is CASSEVGANVLTF. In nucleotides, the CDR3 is TGTGCCAGCAGTGAAGTTGGGGCCAACGTCCTGACTTTC.

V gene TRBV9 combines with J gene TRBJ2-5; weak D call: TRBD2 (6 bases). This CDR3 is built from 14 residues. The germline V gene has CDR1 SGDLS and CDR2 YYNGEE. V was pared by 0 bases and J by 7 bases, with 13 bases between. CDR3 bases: TGTGCCAGCAGCGTAGGGGGGGAGTGGGGGACCCAGTACTTC. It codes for CASSVGGEWGTQYF.

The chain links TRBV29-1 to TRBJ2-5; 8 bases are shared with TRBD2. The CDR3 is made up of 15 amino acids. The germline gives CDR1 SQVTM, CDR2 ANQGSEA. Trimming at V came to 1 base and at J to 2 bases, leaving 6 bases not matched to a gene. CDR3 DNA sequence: TGCAGCGTTGAAGTAGCGGGACTGCCTCAAGAGACCCAGTACTTC. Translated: CSVEVAGLPQETQYF.

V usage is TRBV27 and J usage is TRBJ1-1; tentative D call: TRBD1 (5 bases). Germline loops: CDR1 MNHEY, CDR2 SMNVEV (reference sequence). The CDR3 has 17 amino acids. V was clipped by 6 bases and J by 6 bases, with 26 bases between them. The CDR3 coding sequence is TGTGCCAGCAGAAGGACATACCCGTGGGGGAGCCCCCCTGAAGCTTTCTTT. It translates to CASRRTYPWGSPPEAFF.

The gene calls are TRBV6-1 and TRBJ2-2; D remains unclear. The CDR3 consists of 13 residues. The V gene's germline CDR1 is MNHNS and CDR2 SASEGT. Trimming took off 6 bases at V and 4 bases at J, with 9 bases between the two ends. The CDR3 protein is CASRTSPTGELFF. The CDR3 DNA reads TGTGCCAGCAGAACAAGTCCCACCGGGGAGCTGTTTTTT.

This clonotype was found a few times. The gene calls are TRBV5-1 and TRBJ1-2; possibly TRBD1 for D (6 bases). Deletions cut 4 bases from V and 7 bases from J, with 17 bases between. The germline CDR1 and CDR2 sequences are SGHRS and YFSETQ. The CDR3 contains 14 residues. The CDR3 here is CASSRDTYRGGYTF. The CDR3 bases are TGCGCCAGCAGCCGGGACACCTATCGAGGTGGCTACACCTTC.

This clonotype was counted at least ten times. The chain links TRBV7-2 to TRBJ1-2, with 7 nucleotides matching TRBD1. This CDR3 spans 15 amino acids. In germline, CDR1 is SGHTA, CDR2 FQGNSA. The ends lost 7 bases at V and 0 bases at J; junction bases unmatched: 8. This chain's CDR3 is CASTSGGKANYGYTF. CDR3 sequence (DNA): TGTGCCAGCACTTCAGGGGGTAAAGCTAACTATGGCTACACCTTC.

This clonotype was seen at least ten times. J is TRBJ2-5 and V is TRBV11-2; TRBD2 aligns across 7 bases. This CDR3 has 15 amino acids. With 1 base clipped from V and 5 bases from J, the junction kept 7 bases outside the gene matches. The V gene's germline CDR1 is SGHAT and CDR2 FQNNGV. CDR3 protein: CASSLAFPSGETQYF. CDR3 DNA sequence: TGTGCCAGCAGCTTAGCCTTTCCTAGCGGTGAGACCCAGTACTTC.

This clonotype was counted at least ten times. The DNA for the CDR3 is TGTGCCAGCAGCCCTGGGGCTAGAAAGATGTACGAGCAGTACTTC. This sequence encodes CASSPGARKMYEQYF. V and J are TRBV9 and TRBJ2-7, with D tentatively TRBD1 (5 bases). Germline values: CDR1 SGDLS, CDR2 YYNGEE. Trimming pared 4 bases from V and 4 bases from J, leaving 18 bases between. CDR3 length equals 15 residues.

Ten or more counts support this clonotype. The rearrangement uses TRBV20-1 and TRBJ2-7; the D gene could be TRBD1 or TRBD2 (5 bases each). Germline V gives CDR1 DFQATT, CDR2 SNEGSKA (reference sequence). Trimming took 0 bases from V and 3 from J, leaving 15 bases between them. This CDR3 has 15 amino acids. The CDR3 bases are TGCAGTGCTAGAGATATGCAGGGAGATATCTACGAGCAGTACTTC. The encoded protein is CSARDMQGDIYEQYF.

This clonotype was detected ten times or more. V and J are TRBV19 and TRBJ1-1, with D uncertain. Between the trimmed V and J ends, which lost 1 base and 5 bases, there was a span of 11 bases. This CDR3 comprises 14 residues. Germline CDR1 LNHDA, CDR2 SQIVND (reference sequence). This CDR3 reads CASSIGGWRTEAFF. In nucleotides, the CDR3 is TGTGCCAGTAGTATAGGGGGTTGGCGGACTGAAGCTTTCTTT.

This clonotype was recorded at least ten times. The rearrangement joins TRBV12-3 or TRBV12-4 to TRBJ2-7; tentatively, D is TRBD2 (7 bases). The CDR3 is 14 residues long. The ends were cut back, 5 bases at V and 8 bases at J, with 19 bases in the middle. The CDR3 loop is CASSPIAGQGQQYF. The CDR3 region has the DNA TGTGCCAGCAGTCCCATAGCGGGTCAGGGGCAGCAGTACTTC.